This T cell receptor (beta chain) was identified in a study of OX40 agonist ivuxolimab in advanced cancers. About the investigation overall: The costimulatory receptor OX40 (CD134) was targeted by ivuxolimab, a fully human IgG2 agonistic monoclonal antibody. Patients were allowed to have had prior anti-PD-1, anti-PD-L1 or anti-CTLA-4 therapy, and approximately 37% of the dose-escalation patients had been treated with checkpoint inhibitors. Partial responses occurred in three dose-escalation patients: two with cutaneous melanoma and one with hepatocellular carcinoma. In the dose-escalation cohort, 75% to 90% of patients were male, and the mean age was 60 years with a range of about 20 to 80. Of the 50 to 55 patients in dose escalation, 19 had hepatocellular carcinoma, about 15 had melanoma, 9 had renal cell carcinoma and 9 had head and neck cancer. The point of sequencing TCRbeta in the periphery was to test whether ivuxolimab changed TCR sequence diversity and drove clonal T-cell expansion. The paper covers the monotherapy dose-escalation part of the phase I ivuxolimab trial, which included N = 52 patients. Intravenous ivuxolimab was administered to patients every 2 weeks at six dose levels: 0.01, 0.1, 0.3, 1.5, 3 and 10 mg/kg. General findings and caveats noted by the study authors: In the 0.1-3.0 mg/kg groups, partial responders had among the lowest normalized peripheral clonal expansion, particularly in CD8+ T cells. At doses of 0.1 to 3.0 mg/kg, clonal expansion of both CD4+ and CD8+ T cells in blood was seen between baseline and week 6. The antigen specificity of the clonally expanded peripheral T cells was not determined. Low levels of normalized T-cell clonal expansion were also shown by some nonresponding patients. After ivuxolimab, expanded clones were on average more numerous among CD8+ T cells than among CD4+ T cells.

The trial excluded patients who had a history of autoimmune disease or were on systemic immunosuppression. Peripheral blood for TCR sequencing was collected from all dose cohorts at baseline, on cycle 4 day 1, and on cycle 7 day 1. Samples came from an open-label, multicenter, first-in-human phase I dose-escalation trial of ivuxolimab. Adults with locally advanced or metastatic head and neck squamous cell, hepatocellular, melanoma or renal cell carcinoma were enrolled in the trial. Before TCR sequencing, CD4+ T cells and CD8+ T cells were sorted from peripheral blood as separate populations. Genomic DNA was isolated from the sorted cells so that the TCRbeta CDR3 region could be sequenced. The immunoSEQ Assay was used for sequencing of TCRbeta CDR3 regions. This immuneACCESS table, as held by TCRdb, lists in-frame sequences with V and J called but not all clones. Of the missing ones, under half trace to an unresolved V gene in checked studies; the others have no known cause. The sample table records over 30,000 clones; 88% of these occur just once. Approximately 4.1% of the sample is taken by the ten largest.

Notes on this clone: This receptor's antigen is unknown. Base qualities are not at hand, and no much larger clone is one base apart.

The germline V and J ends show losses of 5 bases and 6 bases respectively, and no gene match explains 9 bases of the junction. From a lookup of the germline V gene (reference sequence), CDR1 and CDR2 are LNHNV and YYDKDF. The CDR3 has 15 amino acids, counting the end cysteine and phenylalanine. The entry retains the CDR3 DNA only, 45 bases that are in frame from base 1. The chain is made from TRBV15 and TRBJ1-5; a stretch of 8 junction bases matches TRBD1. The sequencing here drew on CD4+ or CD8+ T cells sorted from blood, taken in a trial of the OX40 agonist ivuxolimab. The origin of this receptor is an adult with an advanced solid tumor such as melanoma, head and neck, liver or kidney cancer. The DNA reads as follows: TGTGCCACCAGCTCTAGGACAGGGTATAGTCAGCCCCAGCATTTT. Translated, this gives CATSSRTGYSQPQHF.